The clone carrying this T cell receptor (beta chain) was recorded at least ten times. Its matching antigen is unknown. This sample was taken from a study of T cells in Graves' hyperthyroidism and ophthalmopathy. Researchers defined stable Graves' hyperthyroidism as no ophthalmopathy progression within 18 months. The PBMCs had their origin in roughly 9.4 ml of fresh peripheral blood. Findings and caveats of the study: Most thyroid clonotypes that were expanded above 0.001 also turned up in blood.

Amplification of TCR beta CDR3 regions used RNA as the template. Researchers ran a first-round RT-PCR on the TCR CDR3 using the HTBI primer set. TCRdb processed the multiplex PCR reads anew with MiXCR; each CDR3 protein has one entry. The sample shows approximately 870,000 distinct CDR3 sequences, 35% to 45% of them seen only once. The sequence came from a man in his late teens or twenties with Graves' hyperthyroidism. The material sequenced was blood.

Here the CDR3 DNA reads TGTGCCGTGGACAGGGGCGAATACGAGCAGTACTTC. It specifies CAVDRGEYEQYF. This chain links TRBV7-9 with TRBJ2-7, with TRBD1 matching over 9 bases. CDR1 is SEHNR and CDR2 is FQNEAQ in the germline V gene (reference sequence). V dropped 11 bases and J dropped 4; count of bases not matched to a gene: 6. The CDR3 spans 12 residues.